The 22 T cell receptor beta chains below come from one sample, sequenced in a study of shared clonotypes between healthy human individuals. Only in-frame clones appear in the TCRdb table, and some are missing; sequencing was by immunoSEQ multiplex PCR. Found here are about 2.4 million clones, over 85% of them singletons; the top ten hold around 0.14%. The sequencing input was naive CD4+ T cells sorted from blood. Subset meaning: CD45RA+ positively selected. The source of these receptors is a man aged 18 to 30 in good health.

The V gene is TRBV5-8, the J gene TRBJ1-5; 7 bases match TRBD1. V shed 2 bases and J 3 bases; nucleotides not matched to a gene: 5. Germline V gives CDR1 SGHTS, CDR2 YDEGEE. CDR3 length: 15 amino acids. CDR3 nucleotides: TGTGCCAGCAGCTTTGACAGGGTTGACAATCAGCCCCAGCATTTT. This encodes CASSFDRVDNQPQHF.

As to this clone: At one end, the junction sequence differs from germline, possibly due to a read error. This chain links TRBV6-1 with TRBJ2-3; D is possibly TRBD2 (6 bases). The CDR3 is made up of 12 amino acids. CDR1 is MNHNS, CDR2 SASEGT, per germline. This CDR3 reads CASSEAGTRKHF. The DNA for the CDR3 is TGTGCCAGCAGTGAAGCGGGGACTCGCAAACATTTT.

As to this clone: Within the sample, other DNA sequences also encode this same CDR3. The chain is built from TRBV6-5 and TRBJ2-5; D is ambiguous. Germline V gene lookup returns CDR1 MNHEY and CDR2 SVGAGI. The CDR3 contains 14 residues. The germline V and J ends were trimmed by 0 bases and 2 bases, with 7 bases remaining between them. The CDR3 region has the DNA TGTGCCAGCAGTTACTCTGTCTTACAAGAGACCCAGTACTTC. Translated, it gives CASSYSVLQETQYF.

The CDR3 sequence is CASSYYIDTQYF. Written as DNA, the CDR3 is TGTGCCAGCAGCTATTATATAGATACGCAGTATTTT. The chain employs TRBV7-2 and TRBJ2-3; D not resolved. V was pared by 4 bases and J by 5 bases, with 7 bases between. The CDR3 covers 12 residues. Germline values: CDR1 SGHTA, CDR2 FQGNSA.

The chain joins TRBV30 to TRBJ1-2, with D unclear. The V and J ends lost 1 base and 6 bases respectively, with 15 bases between them. The CDR3 length is 14 residues. Germline V gene data show CDR1 as GTSNPN and CDR2 as SVGIG (reference sequence). The CDR3 loop is CAWSEPSLWDGYTF. CDR3 nucleotide sequence: TGTGCCTGGAGTGAGCCTTCCCTCTGGGATGGCTACACCTTC.

J is TRBJ2-4 and V is TRBV18, with 7 bases lining up with TRBD1. The trim removed 5 bases at V and 0 bases at J, leaving 16 bases unmatched. The CDR3 extends over 19 amino acids. Germline loops: CDR1 KGHSH, CDR2 LQKENI. CDR3 in DNA: TGTGCCAGCTCAGCTACATCAACAGGGGCCAGCGTAGCCAAAAACATTCAGTACTTC. As protein: CASSATSTGASVAKNIQYF.

The chain links TRBV7-3 to TRBJ2-2, with TRBD1 matching over 7 bases. J gave up 6 bases and V 5 bases, and 3 bases lay outside the gene matches. The CDR3 is 13 residues long. Germline loops: CDR1 SGHTA, CDR2 FQGTGA. The CDR3 DNA reads TGTGCCAGCAGCGACAGGGAATCCGGGGAGCTGTTTTTT. It is translated as CASSDRESGELFF.

Turning to this clone: The sample carries other DNA sequences with the same CDR3. V is TRBV9 and J is TRBJ1-3; 9 bases are a match to TRBD1. Germline-derived CDR1 and CDR2 are SGDLS and YYNGEE. The CDR3 extends over 15 amino acids. V gave up 3 bases and J gave up 1 base; unmatched junction bases: 2. The CDR3 nucleotides read TGTGCCAGCAGCGCGGGACAGGGATCTGGAAACACCATATATTTT. Its translation: CASSAGQGSGNTIYF. Using reference TRBV9 and TRBJ1-3 for the parts outside the CDR3, the full variable domain is DSGVTQTPKHLITATGQRVTLRCSPRSGDLSVYWYQQSLDQGLQFLIQYYNGEERAKGNILERFSAQQFPDLHSELNLSSLELGDSALYFCASSAGQGSGNTIYFGEGSWLTVV.

The sample holds one count of this clone. CDR3 residues: CAWSRGGQGINSNQPQHF. CDR3 coding DNA: TGTGCCTGGAGCCGTGGGGGACAGGGCATTAATAGCAATCAGCCCCAGCATTTT. This rearrangement joins TRBV30 to TRBJ1-5; TRBD1 matches 9 bases. The V gene's germline CDR1 is GTSNPN and CDR2 SVGIG (reference sequence). The V and J ends lost 3 bases and 0 bases, in that order; junction bases with no gene match: 12. CDR3 length: 18 amino acids.

The V call is TRBV10-3, the J call TRBJ1-1, with no clear D. The V gene lost 6 bases and the J gene lost 5 bases, with 10 bases spanning the gap. CDR3 size: 12 residues. Per germline, CDR1 ENHRY and CDR2 SYGVKD. CDR3 bases: TGTGCCATCAGCGCCACAGCAACTGAAGCTTTCTTT. Amino acids: CAISATATEAFF.

A few counts support this clone. Other DNA sequences from this sample encode an identical CDR3 as well. The chain couples TRBV18 to TRBJ2-1; possible D gene TRBD2, 5 bases. The V gene lost 2 bases and the J gene lost 6 bases, with 8 bases spanning the gap. The CDR3 is made up of 13 amino acids. Germline values: CDR1 KGHSH, CDR2 LQKENI. The chain's CDR3 is CASSPGLANEQFF. The CDR3, as DNA: TGTGCCAGCTCACCAGGGCTAGCCAATGAGCAGTTCTTC. Combining the CDR3 with reference TRBV18 and TRBJ2-1 gives the whole variable domain NAGVMQNPRHLVRRRGQEARLRCSPMKGHSHVYWYRQLPEEGLKFMVYLQKENIIDESGMPKERFSAEFPKEGPSILRIQQVVRGDSAAYFCASSPGLANEQFFGPGTRLTVL.

The chain combines TRBV5-3 with TRBJ1-1; 8 positions match TRBD1. TRBV5-3 is designated an ORF whose function remains uncertain. The CDR3 contains 16 residues. Trimming cost V 0 bases and J 1 base; bases outside gene matches: 5. The CDR3 loop is CARSLAPGQANTEAFF. The CDR3 DNA is TGTGCCAGAAGCTTGGCACCGGGACAGGCGAACACTGAAGCTTTCTTT.

This clone was counted once. The rearrangement joins TRBV6-5 to TRBJ2-7, with 8 bases matching TRBD1. Germline values: CDR1 MNHEY, CDR2 SVGAGI. Trimming at V came to 5 bases and at J to 6 bases, leaving 6 bases not matched to a gene. The CDR3 contains 13 residues. DNA for the CDR3: TGTGCCAGCAGTCCCGGGACAGGTGGCGAGCAGTACTTC. It translates to CASSPGTGGEQYF.

The chain employs TRBV5-6 and TRBJ2-1; possible D gene TRBD1, 6 bases. Germline assignment: CDR1 SGHDT and CDR2 YYEEEE. V was trimmed by 2 bases and J by 5 bases, leaving 11 bases between them. This CDR3 is built from 14 residues. The CDR3 nucleotides are TGTGCCAGCAGCTTCGGATGGACAGACAATGAGCAGTTCTTC. This translates into CASSFGWTDNEQFF.

J is TRBJ2-3 and V is TRBV7-8, with 7 bases lining up with TRBD1. The V segment lost 5 bases and the J segment 9 bases; nucleotides outside the gene matches: 11. The germline V gene has CDR1 SGHVS and CDR2 FQNEAQ. This CDR3 is 14 amino acids long. The CDR3 nucleotides read TGTGCCAGCAGCGACCGGGACAGCCGGACGACGCAGTATTTT. Translated, it gives CASSDRDSRTTQYF. Combining the CDR3 with reference TRBV7-8 and TRBJ2-3 gives the whole variable domain GAGVSQSPRYKVAKRGQDVALRCDPISGHVSLFWYQQALGQGPEFLTYFQNEAQLDKSGLPSDRFFAERPEGSVSTLKIQRTQQEDSAVYLCASSDRDSRTTQYFGPGTRLTVL.

Details on this clone: An end of the junction differs from the germline gene, which may be a read error. This CDR3 reads CASSLDARGLIRF. DNA of the CDR3: TGTGCCAGCAGCTTAGACGCCCGGGGTCTAATCCGTTTT. This chain links TRBV7-6 with TRBJ1-1; D uncertain. Germline CDR1 and CDR2: SGHVS and FNYEAQ. The CDR3 is made up of 13 amino acids.

This chain connects TRBV7-9 to TRBJ2-4, with 8 bases aligning to TRBD2. The V gene's germline CDR1 is SEHNR and CDR2 FQNEAQ (reference sequence). The length of the CDR3 is 17 residues. The ends lost 1 base at V and 0 bases at J; junction bases unmatched: 5. The CDR3 region is CASSLVGTSSAKNIQYF. The CDR3 coding sequence is TGTGCCAGCAGCTTAGTTGGGACTAGTTCAGCCAAAAACATTCAGTACTTC.

This clone was seen once. The rearrangement links TRBV9 to TRBJ2-3, with D possibly TRBD1 on 6 matching bases. The CDR3 totals 16 residues. V lost 2 bases, J lost 2 bases, and 15 bases lay in between. Germline V lookup: CDR1 SGDLS, CDR2 YYNGEE. CDR3: CASSVNTGQNTDTQYF. CDR3 nucleotides: TGTGCCAGCAGCGTTAACACCGGACAGAACACAGATACGCAGTATTTT.

DNA of the CDR3: TGCGCCAGCAGCCAAGAATCCGATTTCTATGGCTACACCTTC. This codes for CASSQESDFYGYTF. The chain combines TRBV4-1 with TRBJ1-2, with unresolved D. Germline V gene lookup returns CDR1 MGHRA and CDR2 YSYEKL. Trimming pared 0 bases from V and 4 bases from J, leaving 9 bases between. The CDR3 is made up of 14 amino acids.

The rearrangement uses TRBV2 and TRBJ1-2; the D is unclear. Germline V gene lookup returns CDR1 SNHLY and CDR2 FYNNEI. Trimming took 6 bases from V and 1 from J, leaving 12 bases between them. The length of the CDR3 is 14 residues. The CDR3 nucleotides read TGTGCCAGCAGGGAGGACGGCTATAACTATGGCTACACCTTC. It is translated as CASREDGYNYGYTF. Combining the CDR3 with reference TRBV2 and TRBJ1-2 gives the whole variable domain EPEVTQTPSHQVTQMGQEVILRCVPISNHLYFYWYRQILGQKVEFLVSFYNNEISEKSEIFDDQFSVERPDGSNFTLKIRSTKLEDSAMYFCASREDGYNYGYTFGSGTRLTVV.

Comments on this clone: Within the sample, other DNA sequences also encode this same CDR3. This sequence joins TRBV4-1 and TRBJ2-2; D uncertain. The CDR3 is 12 residues long. CDR1 MGHRA and CDR2 YSYEKL come from the germline V gene. The germline V and J ends were trimmed by 4 bases and 3 bases, with 3 bases remaining between them. The CDR3 loop reads CASSPYTGELFF. The CDR3 DNA follows: TGCGCCAGCAGCCCTTACACCGGGGAGCTGTTTTTT.

Of note for this clone: Other DNA sequences in this sample translate to the same CDR3. Here the CDR3 reads CASSSGSNTGELFF. CDR3 coding DNA: TGTGCCAGCAGCTCGGGCAGTAACACCGGGGAGCTGTTTTTT. The chain recombines TRBV7-3 with TRBJ2-2; D gene unclear. The germline V and J ends were trimmed by 4 bases and 2 bases, with 8 bases remaining between them. Germline CDR1 is SGHTA and CDR2 is FQGTGA. The CDR3 is made up of 14 amino acids.